What follows are 8 T cell receptor beta chains derived from one specimen sequenced in a study of early T cells in non-severe SARS-CoV-2 infection. TCRdb called the 5' RACE reads again in MiXCR, with one record for every CDR3 protein. The data contain 40,000 or so distinct CDR3 sequences, approximately 8% of them singletons. Sequencing was performed on whole blood, taken at baseline. These TCRs come from an adult who was a healthcare worker with PCR-confirmed SARS-CoV-2 infection or an uninfected control (not recorded which).

The chain carries TRBV20-1 and TRBJ1-6, with D perhaps TRBD1 (5 bases). This CDR3 region has 13 residues. Per germline, CDR1 DFQATT and CDR2 SNEGSKA (reference sequence). V was clipped by 6 bases and J by 9 bases, with 15 bases between them. The DNA for the CDR3 is TGCAGTGCCAAGGGGCAGGCGGGTTCACCCCTCCACTTT. Its translation is CSAKGQAGSPLHF.

V gene TRBV7-8 combines with J gene TRBJ2-1; D is tentatively TRBD1 or TRBD2 (6 bases each). The CDR3 is 16 amino acids. Germline CDR1 reads SGHVS; CDR2 reads FQNEAQ. V was trimmed by 5 bases and J by 3 bases, leaving 17 bases between them. CDR3 protein: CASSPGGEPIYNEQFF. CDR3 DNA: TGTGCCAGCAGCCCCGGGGGCGAGCCCATCTACAATGAGCAGTTCTTC. The whole variable domain, filled in from reference TRBV7-8 and TRBJ2-1, reads GAGVSQSPRYKVAKRGQDVALRCDPISGHVSLFWYQQALGQGPEFLTYFQNEAQLDKSGLPSDRFFAERPEGSVSTLKIQRTQQEDSAVYLCASSPGGEPIYNEQFFGPGTRLTVL.

In its sample, this clonotype was seen a few times. The chain joins TRBV5-1 to TRBJ1-1; tentatively, D is TRBD1 (5 bases). The CDR3 consists of 13 residues. Trimming shortened V by 5 bases and J by 1 base, and 9 bases separated the two germline ends. The germline V gene has CDR1 SGHRS and CDR2 YFSETQ. The CDR3: CASSDSTNTEAFF. CDR3 nucleotide sequence: TGCGCCAGCAGTGACAGCACGAACACTGAAGCTTTCTTT.

This clonotype has a handful of counts. This chain uses TRBV5-6 with TRBJ1-1; 9 bases are shared with TRBD1. The CDR3 is made up of 15 amino acids. Germline-derived CDR1 and CDR2 are SGHDT and YYEEEE. Trimming removed 3 bases from V and 8 bases from J; junction bases left unmatched: 11. The CDR3 DNA reads as TGTGCCAGCAGCTGGGCGACAGGGGGATCTTTGGAAGCTTTCTTT. This gives the protein CASSWATGGSLEAFF.

This sequence joins TRBV29-1 and TRBJ1-1, with 8 bases fitting TRBD1. The CDR3 covers 15 residues. V was clipped by 7 bases and J by 3 bases; unmatched bases: 13. CDR1 and CDR2 from the germline V gene are SQVTM and ANQGSEA. In DNA form, the CDR3 reads TGCAGCGCCCTAACCCCGGACAGGGCGGACACTGAAGCTTTCTTT. This encodes CSALTPDRADTEAFF.

V gene TRBV10-3 combines with J gene TRBJ1-5; a weak D match, TRBD1 (5 bases). The germline V gene encodes CDR1 ENHRY and CDR2 SYGVKD. V was cut by 2 bases and J by 3 bases, with 8 bases left in between. The CDR3 contains 14 residues. The CDR3 nucleotides read TGTGCCATCAGTGAGGGGGGTAACAATCAGCCCCAGCATTTT. Translating it yields CAISEGGNNQPQHF.

This clonotype appeared many times. The chain combines TRBV29-1 with TRBJ2-1; 9 nucleotides line up with TRBD2. This CDR3 region has 15 residues. Trimming took 2 bases from V and 6 from J; bases not matched to a gene: 8. The V gene's germline CDR1 is SQVTM and CDR2 ANQGSEA. This CDR3 reads CSVEFPAGGPNEQFF. The DNA for the CDR3 is TGCAGCGTTGAATTTCCAGCGGGGGGACCCAATGAGCAGTTCTTC.

V gene TRBV15 combines with J gene TRBJ2-1; 9 bases map to TRBD1. Germline assignment: CDR1 LNHNV and CDR2 YYDKDF (reference sequence). The V and J ends lost 2 bases and 3 bases, in that order; junction bases with no gene match: 5. CDR3 length: 16 amino acids. CDR3 in amino acids: CATSRPQGASYNEQFF. In DNA form, the CDR3 reads TGTGCCACCAGCAGACCACAGGGGGCGAGCTACAATGAGCAGTTCTTC.